One sample yielded the 5 T cell receptor beta chains listed below, sequenced in a study of blood T cell repertoires in COVID-19. The assay was immunoSEQ multiplex PCR, and TCRdb's table has in-frame clones only and misses some. In the table there are 100,000 or so clones, around 84% of which are singletons. Material: peripheral blood. The receptors shown here come from a woman aged 70-85 years with active or convalescent COVID-19.

This rearrangement joins TRBV30 to TRBJ1-6, with 9 bases lining up with TRBD1. The length of the CDR3 is 17 residues. Losses at the gene ends were 5 bases for V and 1 base for J; bases not matched to a gene: 9. The germline gives CDR1 GTSNPN, CDR2 SVGIG (reference sequence). The CDR3 loop reads CAWSGGTGRSYNSPLHF. The CDR3 DNA is TGTGCCTGGTCTGGTGGGACAGGGCGATCCTATAATTCACCCCTCCACTTT. Filled out from reference TRBV30 and TRBJ1-6, the complete variable domain reads SQTIHQWPATLVQPVGSPLSLECTVEGTSNPNLYWYRQAAGRGLQLLFYSVGIGQISSEVPQNLSASRPQDRQFILSSKKLLLSDSGFYLCAWSGGTGRSYNSPLHFGNGTRLTVT.

This clone was seen a single time. The rearrangement links TRBV10-3 to TRBJ2-2; TRBD2 is a possible D gene (5 bases). Trimming removed 3 bases from V and 4 bases from J, with 18 bases in between. From germline, CDR1 is ENHRY and CDR2 SYGVKD. The CDR3 runs to 17 residues. CDR3 DNA: TGTGCCATCAGTGAAGGTCGGACCAAAGGGAGCACCGGGGAGCTGTTTTTT. As protein: CAISEGRTKGSTGELFF.

The chain recombines TRBV28 with TRBJ2-7; 8 bases fit TRBD2. Losses at the gene ends were 7 bases for V and 0 bases for J; bases not matched to a gene: 8. CDR1 and CDR2 (germline): MDHEN, SYDVKM. The CDR3 has 15 residues. CDR3 DNA: TGTGCCAGCACCCTCGGGGGGGTCTTCTCCTACGAGCAGTACTTC. This sequence encodes CASTLGGVFSYEQYF.

Turning to this clone: A read error may produce the germline difference seen at one junction end. The J gene is TRBJ2-2, the V gene TRBV7-7; 7 nucleotides match TRBD1. CDR1 SSHAT and CDR2 FNYEAQ come from the germline V gene (reference sequence). The CDR3 sequence is 15 residues long. In DNA form, the CDR3 reads TGTGCTAGCAGCAAAACAGGGGTGGGCACCGGGGAGCTGTTTTTT. Its translation is CASSKTGVGTGELFF.

This rearrangement joins TRBV7-9 to TRBJ2-2, with D tentatively TRBD2 (6 bases). V was cut by 5 bases and J by 6 bases, with 16 bases left in between. The CDR3 totals 15 residues. The V gene's germline CDR1 is SEHNR and CDR2 FQNEAQ (reference sequence). CDR3: CASSPTSFRSGELFF. The CDR3 nucleotides are TGTGCCAGCAGCCCGACTAGTTTCAGGTCCGGGGAGCTGTTTTTT.